These 9 T cell receptor beta chains came from one sample sequenced in a study of T cell responses to AZD1222 COVID-19 vaccine. Produced via immunoSEQ multiplex PCR; TCRdb's table is partial and in-frame only. The sample contains some 150,000 clones, more than 70% of which appear only once. The source was peripheral blood, collected on day 0 of MenACWY control vaccination. All receptors come from an adult in good health.

The CDR3 here is CSASPTGIEGSGNTIYF. CDR3 DNA: TGCAGTGCTAGTCCCACCGGGATAGAGGGGTCTGGAAACACCATATATTTT. The rearrangement joins TRBV20-1 to TRBJ1-3; possibly TRBD1 for D (5 bases). Germline CDR1 and CDR2: DFQATT and SNEGSKA (reference sequence). CDR3 length: 17 amino acids. The V and J ends lost 3 bases and 1 base respectively, with 19 bases between them.

This rearrangement joins TRBV6-5 to TRBJ2-1; TRBD2 matches at 8 bases. J was trimmed by 9 bases and V by 8 bases; bases with no gene match: 12. The CDR3 extends over 14 amino acids. The germline CDR1 and CDR2 sequences are MNHEY and SVGAGI. The CDR3 region has the DNA TGTGCCAGCTCCGGGGGGGCCGAACTGTTTGAGCAGTTCTTC. Translation gives CASSGGAELFEQFF.

The chain couples TRBV19 to TRBJ2-1; maybe TRBD2 (6 bases). Per the germline V gene, CDR1 is LNHDA and CDR2 is SQIVND (reference sequence). The ends were cut back, 4 bases at V and 8 bases at J, with 18 bases in the middle. CDR3 length: 15 amino acids. This CDR3 is CASSTSSTSFDEQFF. Written as DNA, the CDR3 is TGTGCCAGTAGTACCTCATCGACTAGTTTTGATGAGCAGTTCTTC.

V usage is TRBV7-2 and J usage is TRBJ1-6, with a tentative D call TRBD1 (5 bases). The V gene lost 6 bases and the J gene lost 7 bases, with 13 bases spanning the gap. The CDR3 is 14 amino acids. Germline V lookup: CDR1 SGHTA, CDR2 FQGNSA. The DNA for the CDR3 is TGTGCCAGCAGTCACGTGGGGGGGAATTCACCCCTCCACTTT. Translating gives CASSHVGGNSPLHF.

The J gene is TRBJ1-2, the V gene TRBV28, with D perhaps matching TRBD1 (5 bases). This CDR3 has 15 residues. The germline gives CDR1 MDHEN, CDR2 SYDVKM. V lost 2 bases, J lost 4 bases, and 14 bases lay in between. The CDR3 coding sequence is TGTGCCAGCAGTTTACTTTCCGGGACCCTCTATGGCTACACCTTC. Amino acids: CASSLLSGTLYGYTF.

DNA of the CDR3: TGCGCCAGCAGCCCGGGACAGAACTCCTACGAGCAGTACTTC. As protein: CASSPGQNSYEQYF. V and J are TRBV4-3 and TRBJ2-7, with 7 bases aligning to TRBD1. J gave up 0 bases and V 4 bases, and 3 bases lay outside the gene matches. The CDR3 has 14 amino acids. Germline V lookup: CDR1 LGHNA, CDR2 YSLEER.

CDR3 in amino acids: CASSLARGGSYNEQFF. The CDR3 DNA reads as TGTGCCAGCAGCTTGGCCCGCGGAGGGTCCTACAATGAGCAGTTCTTC. This rearrangement joins TRBV5-4 to TRBJ2-1; possible D gene TRBD2, 6 bases. Germline CDR1 reads SGHNT; CDR2 reads YYREEE (reference sequence). This CDR3 region has 16 residues. The ends were cut back, 0 bases at V and 1 base at J, with 11 bases in the middle.

V gene TRBV18 combines with J gene TRBJ1-1, with D maybe TRBD1 (5 bases). The CDR3 loop spans 17 amino acids. Germline V gene lookup returns CDR1 KGHSH and CDR2 LQKENI. Trimming left V 2 bases short and J 0 bases short, with 16 bases between. The CDR3 is CASSPAGARGLNTEAFF. The CDR3 DNA follows: TGTGCCAGCTCACCAGCCGGGGCCCGGGGCTTGAACACTGAAGCTTTCTTT.

The rearrangement links TRBV3-1 (or the pseudogene TRBV3-2) to TRBJ2-2; 9 nucleotides agree with TRBD1. After removal of 1 base from V and 5 bases from J, the junction contained 5 bases not matched to a gene. The CDR3 length is 16 residues. Per germline, CDR1 LGHDT and CDR2 YNNKEL (reference sequence). The CDR3 coding sequence is TGTGCCAGCAGCCAAGGGGACAGGGTAGGAACCGGGGAGCTGTTTTTT. Amino acids: CASSQGDRVGTGELFF.